The present T cell receptor (beta chain) was sequenced within a study of cytotoxic CD8 clonotypes in ibrutinib-treated CLL. V lost 7 bases to trimming and J lost 5 bases, with 9 bases between them. The V gene's germline CDR1 is MNHNS and CDR2 SASEGT. The CDR3 consists of 13 residues. Deep sequencing aimed at 1 in 200,000 to 1 in 1 million T cells' resolution. Measured with immunoSEQ multiplex PCR; TCRdb has only the in-frame clones, and not every one. The table records 250,000 to 350,000 clones, approximately 79% of them present only once. The source of this sequence is a human donor with chronic lymphocytic leukemia. Here the sequenced sample was PBMCs, taken at disease progression, from a patient treated with ibrutinib. This rearrangement joins TRBV6-1 to TRBJ1-6; tentatively, D is TRBD1 (6 bases). As DNA, the CDR3 is TGTGCCAGCACAGGGGCTCATAATTCACCCCTCCACTTT. Translating it yields CASTGAHNSPLHF.